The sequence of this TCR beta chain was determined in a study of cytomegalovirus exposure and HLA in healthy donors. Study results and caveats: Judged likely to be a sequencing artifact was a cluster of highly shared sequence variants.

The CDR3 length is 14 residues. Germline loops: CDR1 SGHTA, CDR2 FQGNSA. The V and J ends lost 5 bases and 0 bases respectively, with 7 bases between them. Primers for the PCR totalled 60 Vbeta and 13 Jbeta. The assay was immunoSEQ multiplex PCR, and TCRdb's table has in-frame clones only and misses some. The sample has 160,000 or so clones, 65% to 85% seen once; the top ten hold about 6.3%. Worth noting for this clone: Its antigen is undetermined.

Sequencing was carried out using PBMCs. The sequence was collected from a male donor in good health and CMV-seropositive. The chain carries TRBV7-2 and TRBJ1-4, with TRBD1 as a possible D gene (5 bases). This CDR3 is CASSVRATNEKLFF. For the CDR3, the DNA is TGTGCCAGCAGCGTCAGGGCAACTAATGAAAAACTGTTTTTT.